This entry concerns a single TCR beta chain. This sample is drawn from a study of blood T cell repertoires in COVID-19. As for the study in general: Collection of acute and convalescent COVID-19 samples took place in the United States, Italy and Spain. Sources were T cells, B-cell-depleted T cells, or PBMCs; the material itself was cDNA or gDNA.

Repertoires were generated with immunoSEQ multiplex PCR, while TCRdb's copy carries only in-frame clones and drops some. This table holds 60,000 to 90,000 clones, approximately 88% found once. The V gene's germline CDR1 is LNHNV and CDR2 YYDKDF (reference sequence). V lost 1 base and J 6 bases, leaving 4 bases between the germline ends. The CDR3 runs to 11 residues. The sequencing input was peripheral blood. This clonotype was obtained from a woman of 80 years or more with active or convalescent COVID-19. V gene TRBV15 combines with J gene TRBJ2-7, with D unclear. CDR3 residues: CATSRGPEQYF. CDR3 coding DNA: TGTGCCACCAGCAGAGGGCCCGAGCAGTACTTC.